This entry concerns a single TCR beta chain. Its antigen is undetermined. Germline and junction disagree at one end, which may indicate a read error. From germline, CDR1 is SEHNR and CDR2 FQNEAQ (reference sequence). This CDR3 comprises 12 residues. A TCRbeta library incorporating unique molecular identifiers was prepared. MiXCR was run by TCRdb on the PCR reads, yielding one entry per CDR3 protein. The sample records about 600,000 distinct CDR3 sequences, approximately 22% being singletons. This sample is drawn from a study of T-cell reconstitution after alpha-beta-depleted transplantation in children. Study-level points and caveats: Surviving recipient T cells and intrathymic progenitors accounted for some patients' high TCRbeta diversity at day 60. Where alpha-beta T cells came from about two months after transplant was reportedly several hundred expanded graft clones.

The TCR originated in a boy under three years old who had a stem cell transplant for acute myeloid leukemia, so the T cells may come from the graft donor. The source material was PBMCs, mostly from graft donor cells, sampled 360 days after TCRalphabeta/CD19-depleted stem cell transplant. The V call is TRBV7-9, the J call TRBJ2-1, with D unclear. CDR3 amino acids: CASTLGLREQFF. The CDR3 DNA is TGTGCCAGCACCTTAGGTCTTCGGGAGCAGTTCTTC.